These 8 T cell receptor beta chains share one sample of origin, sequenced in a study of radiation and T cells in renal cell carcinoma. Regarding time point: baseline pretreatment blood. Treatment described: 15 Gy SBRT to primary tumor, nephrectomy 4 weeks later. Sequencing was performed with immunoSEQ multiplex PCR; in TCRdb, only in-frame clones are kept and a portion is missing. Among more than 95,000 clones listed, approximately 82% were seen once. The source material was blood, sampled from a patient whose treatment included radiotherapy and nephrectomy. All receptors derive from a woman aged 55-70 years with renal cell carcinoma.

This clone was detected only once. The chain uses TRBV5-8 and TRBJ1-4; D gene ambiguous. V lost 0 bases and J 14 bases, leaving 5 bases between the germline ends. Germline CDR1 reads SGHTS; CDR2 reads YDEGEE. The CDR3 has 10 residues. CDR3 DNA: TGTGCCAGCAGCTTGGCAAGTCTGTTTTTT. It encodes CASSLASLFF. Full variable domain (rest looked up from reference TRBV5-8 and TRBJ1-4): EAGVTQSPTHLIKTRGQQATLRCSPISGHTSVYWYQQALGLGLQFLLWYDEGEERNRGNFPPRFSGRQFPNYSSELNVNALELEDSALYLCASSLASLFFGSGTQLSVL.

This clone showed up just a few times. V is TRBV7-9 and J is TRBJ2-2, with TRBD1 matching 7 bases. CDR3 length: 15 residues. The V and J ends lost 9 bases and 10 bases, in that order; junction bases with no gene match: 17. The germline gives CDR1 SEHNR, CDR2 FQNEAQ (reference sequence). CDR3 amino acids: CASLTTTGSWEELFF. The CDR3 DNA is TGTGCCAGTTTAACTACGACAGGGTCATGGGAGGAGCTGTTTTTT.

The rearrangement uses TRBV5-4 and TRBJ2-3, with TRBD2 as a possible D gene (6 bases). Germline V lookup: CDR1 SGHNT, CDR2 YYREEE (reference sequence). Trimming removed 0 bases from V and 0 bases from J, with 11 bases in between. The CDR3 has 16 residues. Written as DNA, the CDR3 is TGTGCCAGCAGCTTGGCCGGGGGAACAAGCACAGATACGCAGTATTTT. This translates into CASSLAGGTSTDTQYF.

The J gene is TRBJ2-3, the V gene TRBV11-1, with 12 nucleotides matching TRBD2. V was pared by 4 bases and J by 4 bases, with 6 bases of the junction left unmatched. CDR1 and CDR2 from the germline V gene are SGHAT and FQDESV (reference sequence). The CDR3 runs 16 residues. In DNA form, the CDR3 reads TGTGCCAGCAGCTATTCTAGCGGGGGGGCCCCAGATACGCAGTATTTT. This translates into CASSYSSGGAPDTQYF.

The chain links TRBV6-5 to TRBJ1-2, with D perhaps TRBD1 (5 bases). This CDR3 region has 15 residues. Germline CDR1 MNHEY, CDR2 SVGAGI. V lost 5 bases to trimming and J lost 0 bases, with 13 bases between them. CDR3 in amino acids: CASSTQGGSNYGYTF. The CDR3 region has the DNA TGTGCCAGCAGTACCCAGGGTGGGTCTAACTATGGCTACACCTTC.

The J gene is TRBJ2-5, the V gene TRBV28, with 10 nucleotides matching TRBD2. V shed 5 bases and J 1 base; nucleotides not matched to a gene: 4. The V gene's germline CDR1 is MDHEN and CDR2 SYDVKM. This CDR3 is 15 amino acids long. CDR3 residues: CASSRTSGIQETQYF. The CDR3 coding sequence is TGTGCCAGCAGTCGGACTAGCGGCATCCAAGAGACCCAGTACTTC.

The V call is TRBV28, the J call TRBJ2-6, with 10 bases lining up with TRBD1. V shed 11 bases and J 1 base; nucleotides not matched to a gene: 5. CDR3 length equals 15 residues. Germline V lookup: CDR1 MDHEN, CDR2 SYDVKM. CDR3 DNA: TGTGCCTCCGACAGGGGGCTGTCTGGGGCCAACGTCCTGACTTTC. Its protein product is CASDRGLSGANVLTF. Variable domain in full (rest from reference TRBV28 and TRBJ2-6): DVKVTQSSRYLVKRTGEKVFLECVQDMDHENMFWYRQDPGLGLRLIYFSYDVKMKEKGDIPEGYSVSREKKERFSLILESASTNQTSMYLCASDRGLSGANVLTFGAGSRLTVL.

This chain connects TRBV15 to TRBJ1-2, with D hard to call. CDR1 is LNHNV, CDR2 YYDKDF, per germline (reference sequence). There are 14 residues in the CDR3. Trimming stripped 1 base from V and 5 bases from J, with 11 bases between. CDR3 coding DNA: TGTGCCACCAGCAGAGCGCCGGGAGGGTATGGCTACACCTTC. Its translation: CATSRAPGGYGYTF. Based on the CDR3 plus reference TRBV15 and TRBJ1-2, the full variable domain is DAMVIQNPRYQVTQFGKPVTLSCSQTLNHNVMYWYQQKSSQAPKLLFHYYDKDFNNEADTPDNFQSRRPNTSFCFLDIRSPGLGDTAMYLCATSRAPGGYGYTFGSGTRLTVV.